These 16 T cell receptor beta chains originate from one sample sequenced in a study of CD8 T cells in ankylosing spondylitis. TCRdb redid the calling of the 5' RACE reads with MiXCR, one entry per CDR3 protein. The data hold 450,000 or so distinct CDR3 sequences, with roughly 26% observed a single time. These receptors lack a known antigen. Study results and limitations: Among TCR beta sequences, a motif of under 10 highly homologous variants appeared characteristic of ankylosing spondylitis blood.

Sequenced input: blood, either unsorted or a sorted T cell fraction (not recorded which). All receptors come from a male donor with ankylosing spondylitis.

This clonotype was seen a few times. Here the CDR3 reads CASRTSGFNEKLFF. For the CDR3, the DNA is TGTGCCAGCAGGACGTCCGGGTTTAATGAAAAACTGTTTTTT. This chain connects TRBV28 to TRBJ1-4; D unresolved. The germline V gene has CDR1 MDHEN and CDR2 SYDVKM. The CDR3 runs 14 residues. With 6 bases removed from V and 4 bases from J, the gap between germline ends came to 12 bases.

This clonotype appeared many times. The rearrangement links TRBV7-8 to TRBJ2-2; D is unresolved. CDR1 and CDR2 (germline): SGHVS, FQNEAQ. The V end lost 0 bases, the J end lost 4 bases, and 12 bases lay between the germline ends. This CDR3 has 16 residues. CDR3 in DNA: TGTGCCAGCAGCTTAGCTTGGACCCGCCGCACCGGGGAGCTGTTTTTT. Residues: CASSLAWTRRTGELFF. The variable domain in full, completed from reference TRBV7-8 and TRBJ2-2, reads GAGVSQSPRYKVAKRGQDVALRCDPISGHVSLFWYQQALGQGPEFLTYFQNEAQLDKSGLPSDRFFAERPEGSVSTLKIQRTQQEDSAVYLCASSLAWTRRTGELFFGEGSRLTVL.

This chain uses TRBV9 with TRBJ2-5; D may be TRBD2 (5 bases). CDR1 and CDR2 (germline): SGDLS, YYNGEE. The CDR3 consists of 15 residues. V lost 4 bases and J 5 bases, leaving 18 bases between the germline ends. The CDR3 region has the DNA TGTGCCAGCAGCATATCCGGAGTGAGAGGGGAGACCCAGTACTTC. Translation: CASSISGVRGETQYF. The full variable domain, in which reference TRBV9 and TRBJ2-5 provide the parts outside the CDR3, is DSGVTQTPKHLITATGQRVTLRCSPRSGDLSVYWYQQSLDQGLQFLIQYYNGEERAKGNILERFSAQQFPDLHSELNLSSLELGDSALYFCASSISGVRGETQYFGPGTRLLVL.

The rearrangement joins TRBV5-1 to TRBJ1-4; D is unresolved. V was pared by 7 bases and J by 3 bases, with 10 bases between. The CDR3 runs to 13 residues. In germline, CDR1 is SGHRS, CDR2 YFSETQ. CDR3 residues: CASSYAANEKLFF. The CDR3 bases are TGCGCCAGCTCTTATGCGGCTAATGAAAAACTGTTTTTT.

This clonotype occurred a few times. J is TRBJ2-1 and V is TRBV2, with D perhaps matching TRBD2 (5 bases). Germline V gene sequence: CDR1 SNHLY, CDR2 FYNNEI. The ends were cut back, 5 bases at V and 8 bases at J, with 13 bases in the middle. CDR3 length: 13 residues. The CDR3 coding sequence is TGTGCCAGCAGTCCCCGGACTTCGCATGAGCAGTTCTTC. Translation: CASSPRTSHEQFF.

This clonotype has more than one count but fewer than ten. The J gene is TRBJ2-1, the V gene TRBV10-2; 10 nucleotides match TRBD1. There are 19 residues in the CDR3. Germline V lookup: CDR1 WSHSY, CDR2 SAAADI. J was trimmed by 3 bases and V by 3 bases; bases with no gene match: 14. The CDR3 sequence is CASSDPGQGRAGVYNEQFF. The DNA for the CDR3 is TGCGCCAGCAGTGACCCGGGACAGGGGAGGGCGGGAGTCTACAATGAGCAGTTCTTC.

The rearrangement uses TRBV20-1 and TRBJ2-1; 7 bases align to TRBD2. With V trimmed by 3 bases and J by 9 bases, 8 bases remained unmatched. This CDR3 is built from 13 residues. Germline V gene data show CDR1 as DFQATT and CDR2 as SNEGSKA (reference sequence). The CDR3 protein is CSASVAGEGEQFF. The DNA of the CDR3 is TGCAGTGCTAGTGTAGCGGGTGAGGGTGAGCAGTTCTTC.

The V gene is TRBV12-3 or TRBV12-4, the J gene TRBJ2-1; 11 bases map to TRBD2. The CDR3 runs 16 residues. The trim removed 2 bases at V and 8 bases at J, leaving 8 bases unmatched. CDR3 loop: CASSLRVAGGFDEQFF. The CDR3 coding sequence is TGTGCCAGCAGTTTACGCGTAGCGGGAGGGTTCGATGAGCAGTTCTTC.

The rearrangement links TRBV7-9 to TRBJ2-1; 8 bases align to TRBD2. Germline CDR1 is SEHNR and CDR2 is FQNEAQ (reference sequence). This CDR3 is 14 amino acids long. V gave up 1 base and J gave up 9 bases; unmatched junction bases: 5. In DNA, the CDR3 is TGTGCCAGCAGCTTAGGCAGCGGGAGCTCTGAGCAGTTCTTC. This sequence encodes CASSLGSGSSEQFF.

This rearrangement joins TRBV5-1 to TRBJ2-7; possibly TRBD2 for D (5 bases). V lost 4 bases and J lost 0, with 14 bases in between. Germline V gene data show CDR1 as SGHRS and CDR2 as YFSETQ. The CDR3 contains 15 residues. CDR3 region: CASSPEAHLSYEQYF. The CDR3 region has the DNA TGCGCCAGCAGCCCGGAGGCACACCTCTCCTACGAGCAGTACTTC. The whole variable domain, filled in from reference TRBV5-1 and TRBJ2-7, reads KAGVTQTPRYLIKTRGQQVTLSCSPISGHRSVSWYQQTPGQGLQFLFEYFSETQRNKGNFPGRFSGRQFSNSRSEMNVSTLELGDSALYLCASSPEAHLSYEQYFGPGTRLTVT.

The chain carries TRBV27 and TRBJ2-5, with 8 bases that match TRBD1. The CDR3 has 15 residues. Germline V gene sequence: CDR1 MNHEY, CDR2 SMNVEV (reference sequence). Trimming at V came to 6 bases and at J to 2 bases, leaving 8 bases not matched to a gene. The CDR3 DNA follows: TGTGCCAGCAGCCAAAACGACAGGGGTCAAGAGACCCAGTACTTC. Encoded protein: CASSQNDRGQETQYF.

The chain couples TRBV18 to TRBJ2-1; D possibly corresponds to TRBD2 (6 bases). There are 16 residues in the CDR3. Germline V gives CDR1 KGHSH, CDR2 LQKENI. The V end was cut by 1 base, the J end by 5 bases, with 15 bases between. CDR3 sequence: CASSPRWLASNNEQFF. The CDR3, as DNA: TGTGCCAGCTCACCACGATGGCTAGCGAGTAACAATGAGCAGTTCTTC.

This clonotype has a handful of counts. The chain is built from TRBV12-3 or TRBV12-4 and TRBJ1-5, with 8 bases fitting TRBD1. The CDR3 has 17 residues. V was clipped by 6 bases and J by 6 bases; unmatched bases: 16. DNA for the CDR3: TGTGCCAGCAGCCTCGACAGGGGATCCGGTCTTGCTCAGCCCCAGCATTTT. It translates to CASSLDRGSGLAQPQHF.

This clonotype was counted only a few times. This chain joins TRBV7-8 and TRBJ1-3, with a tentative D call TRBD1 (6 bases). Germline CDR1 reads SGHVS; CDR2 reads FQNEAQ. The CDR3 extends over 17 amino acids. V was clipped by 0 bases and J by 3 bases, with 15 bases between them. CDR3 residues: CASSLAGSGAYGNTIYF. The CDR3 DNA sequence: TGTGCCAGCAGCTTAGCGGGGTCAGGGGCTTATGGAAACACCATATATTTT.

This rearrangement joins TRBV20-1 to TRBJ1-2; 7 bases are a match to TRBD1. The CDR3 is 12 residues long. Losses at the gene ends were 6 bases for V and 2 bases for J; bases not matched to a gene: 3. CDR1 is DFQATT and CDR2 is SNEGSKA in the germline V gene (reference sequence). The CDR3 region has the DNA TGCAGTGCCCCGACAGGGAACTATGGCTACACCTTC. It specifies CSAPTGNYGYTF.

The chain couples TRBV6-1 to TRBJ2-2, with a tentative D call TRBD2 (5 bases). CDR3 length: 14 amino acids. Germline V CDR1 and CDR2: MNHNS, SASEGT. V dropped 4 bases and J dropped 1 base, with 7 bases sitting between them. In DNA form, the CDR3 reads TGTGCCAGCAGTGGGCGGGTGAACACCGGGGAGCTGTTTTTT. As protein: CASSGRVNTGELFF.